These 23 T cell receptor beta chains were all obtained from the same sample, sequenced in a study of T cell changes during pregnancy in multiple sclerosis. The data were produced by immunoSEQ multiplex PCR, yet TCRdb's version contains in-frame clones alone and is incomplete. This table has about 40,000 clones, over 75% appearing once. The sequences come from peripheral blood, collected in the first trimester of pregnancy. These receptors were taken from a female donor in good health, enrolled as a control in a pregnancy study.

The gene calls are TRBV5-1 and TRBJ2-7; 10 positions agree with TRBD2. The length of the CDR3 is 16 residues. The J segment lost 5 bases and the V segment lost 1 base, leaving 9 bases of the junction unmatched. Germline V gene sequence: CDR1 SGHRS, CDR2 YFSETQ. CDR3 DNA sequence: TGCGCCAGCAGCTTGTGGGCTAGCGGGAGTTCGGACGAGCAGTACTTC. Translated: CASSLWASGSSDEQYF.

The chain joins TRBV18 to TRBJ2-5; possible D gene TRBD2, 6 bases. Germline V lookup: CDR1 KGHSH, CDR2 LQKENI. The CDR3 runs 13 residues. The germline V and J ends were trimmed by 4 bases and 2 bases, with 8 bases remaining between them. The CDR3 here is CASSLGLQETQYF. The CDR3 DNA sequence: TGTGCCAGCTCACTGGGACTTCAAGAGACCCAGTACTTC.

The chain recombines TRBV29-1 with TRBJ2-2, with D perhaps matching TRBD1 (5 bases). CDR1 is SQVTM, CDR2 ANQGSEA, per germline. The germline V and J ends were trimmed by 6 bases and 4 bases, with 12 bases remaining between them. CDR3 size: 13 residues. The CDR3 here is CSVGSGRTGELFF. In DNA form, the CDR3 reads TGCAGCGTAGGCTCAGGGCGCACCGGGGAGCTGTTTTTT.

V usage is TRBV27 and J usage is TRBJ2-7; TRBD1 matches at 8 bases. The germline gives CDR1 MNHEY, CDR2 SMNVEV (reference sequence). The trim removed 4 bases at V and 7 bases at J, leaving 9 bases unmatched. The CDR3 loop spans 14 amino acids. The CDR3 DNA reads as TGTGCCAGCAGTTCGACAGGGGCCCTCTGGGAGCAGTACTTC. Translated, it gives CASSSTGALWEQYF.

This chain links TRBV10-3 with TRBJ1-2, with unresolved D. CDR3 length equals 14 residues. V was pared by 2 bases and J by 8 bases, with 15 bases between. CDR1 ENHRY and CDR2 SYGVKD come from the germline V gene. CDR3 residues: CAISEAQLPGGYTF. As DNA, the CDR3 is TGTGCCATCAGTGAGGCACAGCTGCCTGGAGGCTACACCTTC.

This clone was detected only once. V usage is TRBV7-9 and J usage is TRBJ1-4; D call uncertain. Germline CDR1 reads SEHNR; CDR2 reads FQNEAQ (reference sequence). The CDR3 runs 13 residues. The CDR3 DNA sequence: TGTGCAATACCCCTCGGAGAAAGGGAAAAACTGTTTTTT. Encoded protein: CAIPLGEREKLFF.

The chain employs TRBV6-1 and TRBJ1-1; D possibly corresponds to TRBD1 (5 bases). Germline values: CDR1 MNHNS, CDR2 SASEGT. This CDR3 region has 15 residues. V lost 1 base, J lost 4 bases, and 13 bases lay in between. The CDR3 DNA reads TGTGCCAGCAGTGAAGAGGCAGGGATGGGCACTGAAGCTTTCTTT. Amino acid sequence: CASSEEAGMGTEAFF.

The count of this clone is one. V gene TRBV19 combines with J gene TRBJ2-3; 7 bases line up with TRBD1. CDR3 size: 15 residues. Germline lookup yields CDR1 LNHDA and CDR2 SQIVND (reference sequence). J was trimmed by 2 bases and V by 2 bases; bases with no gene match: 4. The DNA for the CDR3 is TGTGCCAGTAGTATATCGACAGGGCACACAGATACGCAGTATTTT. It encodes CASSISTGHTDTQYF.

CDR3 amino acids: CASRGTGVNQPQHF. The CDR3 DNA reads as TGTGCCAGCAGAGGGACAGGGGTAAATCAGCCCCAGCATTTT. The chain links TRBV6-5 to TRBJ1-5; 10 bases are shared with TRBD1. The CDR3 extends over 14 amino acids. Germline CDR1 and CDR2: MNHEY and SVGAGI. V was pared by 6 bases and J by 4 bases, with 3 bases of the junction left unmatched.

The chain has TRBV27 and TRBJ2-7; TRBD1 agrees at 9 bases. The germline V gene has CDR1 MNHEY and CDR2 SMNVEV (reference sequence). The trim removed 5 bases at V and 0 bases at J, leaving 5 bases unmatched. CDR3 length: 15 amino acids. The CDR3 nucleotides read TGTGCCAGCAGTCAGGGACAGGGAAGCTCCTACGAGCAGTACTTC. Translated, it gives CASSQGQGSSYEQYF.

The chain joins TRBV6-4 to TRBJ2-5; the D gene is possibly TRBD2 (6 bases). The germline gives CDR1 MRHNA, CDR2 SNTAGT. The CDR3 totals 15 residues. The ends were cut back, 4 bases at V and 1 base at J, with 13 bases in the middle. The chain's CDR3 is CASSAYSGGQETQYF. Here the CDR3 DNA reads TGTGCCAGCAGTGCCTACTCCGGGGGCCAAGAGACCCAGTACTTC.

The rearrangement links TRBV19 to TRBJ1-4, with no clear D. The V gene's germline CDR1 is LNHDA and CDR2 SQIVND (reference sequence). Trimming left V 6 bases short and J 8 bases short, with 19 bases between. The CDR3 spans 15 residues. The CDR3: CASRNGYAPGEKLFF. CDR3 in DNA: TGTGCCAGTAGAAATGGGTATGCCCCGGGGGAAAAACTGTTTTTT.

This clone has only a few counts. The chain carries TRBV14 and TRBJ1-1; possible D gene TRBD1, 5 bases. Trimming cost V 3 bases and J 6 bases, with 14 bases left between them. There are 14 residues in the CDR3. Germline assignment: CDR1 SGHDN and CDR2 FVKESK. This CDR3 is CASSQGGLAAEAFF. CDR3 sequence (DNA): TGTGCCAGCAGCCAGGGGGGATTGGCGGCTGAAGCTTTCTTT.

The rearrangement uses TRBV6-5 and TRBJ2-7; D is perhaps TRBD1 (6 bases). V gave up 2 bases and J gave up 0 bases, with 14 bases separating them. Germline V gives CDR1 MNHEY, CDR2 SVGAGI. CDR3 length equals 16 residues. CDR3 protein: CASSYRDMASSYEQYF. CDR3 sequence (DNA): TGTGCCAGCAGTTACCGGGACATGGCGAGCTCCTACGAGCAGTACTTC.

The chain has TRBV9 and TRBJ2-3, with unresolved D. Trimming cost V 4 bases and J 0 bases, with 6 bases left between them. Germline loops: CDR1 SGDLS, CDR2 YYNGEE. CDR3 length: 13 residues. CDR3 in DNA: TGTGCCAGCAGCCCCCTTAGCACAGATACGCAGTATTTT. Translation: CASSPLSTDTQYF.

This chain links TRBV9 with TRBJ2-3; 12 bases line up with TRBD2. Germline V lookup: CDR1 SGDLS, CDR2 YYNGEE. V gave up 3 bases and J gave up 1 base; unmatched junction bases: 6. This CDR3 contains 17 residues. This CDR3 reads CASSAQTSGGRTDTQYF. The CDR3 DNA reads as TGTGCCAGCAGCGCCCAGACTAGCGGGGGTCGCACAGATACGCAGTATTTT.

The rearrangement uses TRBV10-3 and TRBJ1-1, with TRBD1 matching over 9 bases. V shed 6 bases, J shed 5 bases, and the junction held 7 bases outside the gene matches. The CDR3 covers 14 residues. The V gene's germline CDR1 is ENHRY and CDR2 SYGVKD. The CDR3: CAISEGQGSTEAFF. The CDR3 nucleotides are TGTGCCATCAGCGAGGGACAGGGTTCGACTGAAGCTTTCTTT.

The genes are TRBV27 and TRBJ2-1, with 16 nucleotides matching TRBD2. Germline V gene sequence: CDR1 MNHEY, CDR2 SMNVEV (reference sequence). This CDR3 spans 15 amino acids. V lost 5 bases to trimming and J lost 10 bases; unmatched junction nucleotides: 5. The CDR3 bases are TGTGCCAGCAGTCCCGGGACTAGCGGGAGGGAAGAGCAGTTCTTC. Its protein is CASSPGTSGREEQFF.

This clone has only a few counts. The chain uses TRBV12-5 and TRBJ1-1; D remains ambiguous. The V end lost 4 bases, the J end lost 1 base, and 7 bases lay between the germline ends. CDR3 length: 13 residues. Germline loops: CDR1 LGHNT, CDR2 FRNRAP. CDR3 nucleotide sequence: TGTGCTAGTGGTTGGGGAGAGAACACTGAAGCTTTCTTT. Translating gives CASGWGENTEAFF.

V gene TRBV19 combines with J gene TRBJ2-5, with D perhaps TRBD1 (6 bases). V shed 3 bases and J shed 5 bases, with 7 bases lying between them. The CDR3 extends over 12 amino acids. Germline V gene lookup returns CDR1 LNHDA and CDR2 SQIVND (reference sequence). The CDR3 protein is CASSIGGETQYF. CDR3 nucleotide sequence: TGTGCCAGTAGTATTGGGGGCGAGACCCAGTACTTC. The full variable domain, with the rest looked up from reference TRBV19 and TRBJ2-5, is DGGITQSPKYLFRKEGQNVTLSCEQNLNHDAMYWYRQDPGQGLRLIYYSQIVNDFQKGDIAEGYSVSREKKESFPLTVTSAQKNPTAFYLCASSIGGETQYFGPGTRLLVL.

This chain links TRBV7-7 with TRBJ2-2; 11 bases align to TRBD2. The J segment lost 6 bases and the V segment lost 5 bases, leaving 2 bases of the junction unmatched. Germline loops: CDR1 SSHAT, CDR2 FNYEAQ (reference sequence). This CDR3 has 14 residues. The CDR3 here is CASSHSGGAGELFF. The CDR3 DNA reads as TGTGCCAGCAGCCATAGCGGGGGGGCCGGGGAGCTGTTTTTT.

The V gene is TRBV5-6, the J gene TRBJ1-2, with 12 bases that match TRBD1. The CDR3 is 17 residues long. Unmatched junction bases numbered 11, after V lost 4 bases and J lost 4 bases. CDR1 is SGHDT and CDR2 is YYEEEE in the germline V gene. The DNA for the CDR3 is TGTGCCAGCAGCCCCCCGGGACAGGGGGCGCCGATCTATGGCTACACCTTC. Translated: CASSPPGQGAPIYGYTF.

The CDR3 here is CAGRFRSREGSYTF. Written as DNA, the CDR3 is TGTGCCGGCCGTTTCCGTTCCAGGGAGGGGAGCTACACCTTC. The rearrangement uses TRBV5-4 and TRBJ1-2; D possibly corresponds to TRBD1 (5 bases). CDR1 is SGHNT and CDR2 is YYREEE in the germline V gene (reference sequence). V gave up 10 bases and J gave up 9 bases, with 25 bases separating them. This CDR3 comprises 14 residues.